The present TCR beta chain was sequenced within a study of T-cell memory formation after mild COVID-19. Whole-study findings and limits: Contracting clones, day 15 to 85, had balanced CD4/CD8, and later expanders favored CD4+. The study found contracting CD4+ clones mainly in CM and EM and contracting CD8+ clones in EMRA.

The length of the CDR3 is 20 residues. With 1 base clipped from V and 0 bases from J, the junction kept 15 bases outside the gene matches. The V gene's germline CDR1 is MGHRA and CDR2 YSYEKL. TCRalpha and TCRbeta libraries used 5'RACE with constant-segment primers and UMIs. TCRdb re-called the 5' RACE reads through MiXCR, storing one row per CDR3 protein. The data hold over 450,000 distinct CDR3 sequences, with approximately 20% observed a single time. Comment on this clonotype: The antigen is not known.

The sequence was obtained from an adult woman who had mild COVID-19 (a few samples of this study predate the infection). Cell type and time point are not known. The rearrangement links TRBV4-1 to TRBJ2-3, with 8 bases lining up with TRBD1. Sequenced material: PBMCs or a T cell subset sorted from them (not recorded which). For the CDR3, the DNA is TGCGCCAGCAGCCAAGGTGGGTGGGACAGGCTAAGTTTCAGCACAGATACGCAGTATTTT. It translates to CASSQGGWDRLSFSTDTQYF.